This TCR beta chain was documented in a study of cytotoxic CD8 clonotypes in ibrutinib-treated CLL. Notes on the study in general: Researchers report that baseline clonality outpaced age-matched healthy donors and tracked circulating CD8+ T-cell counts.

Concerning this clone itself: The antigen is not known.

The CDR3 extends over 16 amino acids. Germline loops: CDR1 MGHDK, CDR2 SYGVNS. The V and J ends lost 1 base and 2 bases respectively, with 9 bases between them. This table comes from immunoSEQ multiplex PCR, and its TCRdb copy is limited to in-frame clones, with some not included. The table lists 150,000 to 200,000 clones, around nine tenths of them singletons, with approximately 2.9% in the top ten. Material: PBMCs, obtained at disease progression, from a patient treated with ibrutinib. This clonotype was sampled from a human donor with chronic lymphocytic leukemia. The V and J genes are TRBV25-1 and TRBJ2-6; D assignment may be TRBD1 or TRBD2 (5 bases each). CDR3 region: CASSEFQGAGANVLTF. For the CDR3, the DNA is TGTGCCAGCAGTGAATTCCAGGGAGCTGGGGCCAACGTCCTGACTTTC.